These T cell receptor beta chains were read from a single sample in a study of CD8 T cells in ankylosing spondylitis. One entry per CDR3 protein results from TCRdb running MiXCR on the 5' RACE reads. This table has about 240,000 distinct CDR3 sequences, over 8.5% appearing once. The sample comprised blood, either unsorted or a sorted T cell fraction (not recorded which). The receptors originated from a male donor with ankylosing spondylitis or in good health (not recorded which). Each CDR3 is given with its conserved first and last residue. D genes are given only for firm matches. Not all rows give a size; the values are once, few, many and, for expanded clones, a class.

d_gene: TRBD1; j_gene: TRBJ1-6; abundance: few; v_gene: TRBV10-3; CDR3aa: CASRTGEGNSPLHF; CDR3nt: TGTGCCAGCCGGACAGGGGAAGGGAATTCACCCCTCCACTTT
d_gene: -; j_gene: TRBJ2-7; abundance: -; v_gene: TRBV6-1; CDR3aa: CASTPRQAPYEQYF; CDR3nt: TGTGCCAGCACCCCTCGACAGGCCCCCTACGAGCAGTACTTC
d_gene: -; j_gene: TRBJ1-5; abundance: -; v_gene: TRBV6-2/TRBV6-3; CDR3aa: CASSYGRRNDQPQHF; CDR3nt: TGTGCCAGCAGTTACGGGCGGCGAAATGATCAGCCCCAGCATTTT
d_gene: TRBD1; j_gene: TRBJ1-2; abundance: many; v_gene: TRBV3-1; CDR3aa: CASSQDFGQGYGYTF; CDR3nt: TGTGCCAGCAGCCAAGATTTCGGACAGGGCTATGGCTACACCTTC
d_gene: TRBD1; j_gene: TRBJ1-2; abundance: many; v_gene: TRBV5-6; CDR3aa: CASSYPDRGYYGYTF; CDR3nt: TGTGCCAGCAGCTACCCCGACAGGGGCTACTATGGCTACACCTTC
d_gene: TRBD2; j_gene: TRBJ2-3; abundance: -; v_gene: TRBV3-1; CDR3aa: CASSPTRTSGITDTQYF; CDR3nt: TGTGCCAGCAGCCCCACCCGGACTAGCGGAATCACAGATACGCAGTATTTT
d_gene: -; j_gene: TRBJ2-1; abundance: -; v_gene: TRBV7-2; CDR3aa: CASSLGGSRVHEQFF; CDR3nt: TGTGCCAGCAGCTTAGGGGGGAGCAGGGTCCATGAGCAGTTCTTC
d_gene: -; j_gene: TRBJ2-7; abundance: many; v_gene: TRBV5-6; CDR3aa: CASSSGPEQYF; CDR3nt: TGTGCCAGCAGCTCCGGGCCGGAGCAGTACTTC
d_gene: -; j_gene: TRBJ2-6; abundance: -; v_gene: TRBV30; CDR3aa: CAWREGESGANVLTF; CDR3nt: TGTGCCTGGAGGGAGGGAGAATCTGGGGCCAACGTCCTGACTTTC
d_gene: TRBD1; j_gene: TRBJ2-5; abundance: many; v_gene: TRBV10-2; CDR3aa: CASGNDRAETQYF; CDR3nt: TGCGCCAGCGGGAATGACAGGGCCGAGACCCAGTACTTC
d_gene: -; j_gene: TRBJ2-7; abundance: few; v_gene: TRBV7-2; CDR3aa: CASSLLPSSYEQYF; CDR3nt: TGTGCCAGCAGCCTTCTCCCGAGCTCCTACGAGCAGTACTTC
d_gene: -; j_gene: TRBJ2-3; abundance: many; v_gene: TRBV20-1; CDR3aa: CSARDSVTSTDTQYF; CDR3nt: TGCAGTGCTAGAGACTCGGTAACTAGCACAGATACGCAGTATTTT
d_gene: TRBD1; j_gene: TRBJ1-4; abundance: few; v_gene: TRBV7-9; CDR3aa: CASSSGQGAAEKLFF; CDR3nt: TGTGCCAGCAGCTCTGGACAGGGGGCGGCTGAAAAACTGTTTTTT
d_gene: -; j_gene: TRBJ2-1; abundance: few; v_gene: TRBV7-2; CDR3aa: CASSLGLVTPEQFF; CDR3nt: TGTGCCAGCAGCTTGGGACTGGTAACTCCCGAGCAGTTCTTC
d_gene: TRBD1; j_gene: TRBJ2-7; abundance: -; v_gene: TRBV5-1; CDR3aa: CASSREPGQGIYEQYF; CDR3nt: TGCGCCAGCAGTAGGGAGCCGGGACAGGGGATCTACGAGCAGTACTTC
d_gene: TRBD2; j_gene: TRBJ2-7; abundance: many; v_gene: TRBV20-1; CDR3aa: CSARGGLHYEQYF; CDR3nt: TGCAGTGCTAGAGGGGGACTACACTACGAGCAGTACTTC
d_gene: TRBD2; j_gene: TRBJ2-1; abundance: few; v_gene: TRBV12-3/TRBV12-4; CDR3aa: CASTPRTSGIGEQFF; CDR3nt: TGTGCCAGCACCCCTAGGACTAGCGGGATCGGGGAGCAGTTCTTC
d_gene: -; j_gene: TRBJ2-7; abundance: many; v_gene: TRBV7-9; CDR3aa: CASSGSGLDYEQYF; CDR3nt: TGTGCCAGCAGCGGCAGCGGGCTGGACTACGAGCAGTACTTC
d_gene: -; j_gene: TRBJ2-2; abundance: many; v_gene: TRBV5-4; CDR3aa: CASSHARRALDTGELFF; CDR3nt: TGTGCCAGCAGCCACGCCCGGCGGGCCCTTGACACCGGGGAGCTGTTTTTT
d_gene: TRBD2; j_gene: TRBJ2-3; abundance: -; v_gene: TRBV7-8; CDR3aa: CASSLARVAGADTQYF; CDR3nt: TGTGCCAGCAGCTTAGCCCGGGTAGCGGGCGCAGATACGCAGTATTTT
d_gene: TRBD2; j_gene: TRBJ2-3; abundance: -; v_gene: TRBV7-3; CDR3aa: CTSCFLLAGGLGTDTQYF; CDR3nt: TGTACCAGCTGTTTCCTCCTAGCGGGGGGGCTCGGCACAGATACGCAGTATTTT
d_gene: -; j_gene: TRBJ1-5; abundance: many; v_gene: TRBV21-1; CDR3aa: CASSGTGSNQPQHF; CDR3nt: TGTGCCAGCAGCGGGACAGGGAGCAATCAGCCCCAGCATTTT
d_gene: -; j_gene: TRBJ1-1; abundance: many; v_gene: TRBV29-1; CDR3aa: CSVRMGDTEAFF; CDR3nt: TGCAGCGTTCGGATGGGGGACACTGAAGCTTTCTTT
d_gene: TRBD1; j_gene: TRBJ2-1; abundance: many; v_gene: TRBV19; CDR3aa: CASKSNPSRGLSHEQFF; CDR3nt: TGTGCCAGTAAATCTAACCCCAGCAGGGGGCTCAGCCATGAGCAGTTCTTC
d_gene: -; j_gene: TRBJ2-4; abundance: many; v_gene: TRBV5-1; CDR3aa: CASSSEVGQGNIQYF; CDR3nt: TGCGCCAGCAGCTCCGAAGTGGGGCAGGGAAACATTCAGTACTTC
d_gene: -; j_gene: TRBJ2-7; abundance: many; v_gene: TRBV12-3/TRBV12-4; CDR3aa: CASSTAGRDLRQQYF; CDR3nt: TGTGCCAGCAGCACCGCCGGGAGAGACCTCCGCCAGCAGTACTTC
d_gene: -; j_gene: TRBJ2-1; abundance: few; v_gene: TRBV7-2; CDR3aa: CASSKVAYNEQFF; CDR3nt: TGTGCCAGCAGTAAGGTGGCCTACAATGAGCAGTTCTTC
d_gene: -; j_gene: TRBJ1-5; abundance: many; v_gene: TRBV20-1; CDR3aa: CSAGDSEGNQPQHF; CDR3nt: TGCAGTGCCGGGGACTCGGAGGGCAATCAGCCCCAGCATTTT
d_gene: -; j_gene: TRBJ1-1; abundance: -; v_gene: TRBV29-1; CDR3aa: CSVEAATGTEAFF; CDR3nt: TGCAGCGTTGAAGCGGCTACGGGCACTGAAGCTTTCTTT
d_gene: -; j_gene: TRBJ1-2; abundance: many; v_gene: TRBV6-1; CDR3aa: CASSGDQGGGYTF; CDR3nt: TGTGCCAGCAGTGGGGACCAAGGGGGTGGCTACACCTTC
d_gene: -; j_gene: TRBJ2-5; abundance: many; v_gene: TRBV27; CDR3aa: CASSFYGKDQETQYF; CDR3nt: TGTGCCAGCAGTTTTTATGGGAAGGACCAAGAGACCCAGTACTTC
d_gene: -; j_gene: TRBJ1-3; abundance: few; v_gene: TRBV7-2; CDR3aa: CASSLFSSGGNTIYF; CDR3nt: TGTGCCAGCAGCTTATTCTCGTCGGGGGGAAACACCATATATTTT
d_gene: TRBD1; j_gene: TRBJ2-7; abundance: many; v_gene: TRBV7-9; CDR3aa: CASSLIQGGHEQYF; CDR3nt: TGTGCCAGCAGCTTAATACAGGGGGGCCACGAGCAGTACTTC
d_gene: TRBD1; j_gene: TRBJ1-2; abundance: many; v_gene: TRBV5-1; CDR3aa: CASSLGSTGGGYGYTF; CDR3nt: TGCGCCAGCAGCTTGGGCAGTACAGGGGGAGGATATGGCTACACCTTC
d_gene: -; j_gene: TRBJ2-7; abundance: many; v_gene: TRBV10-2; CDR3aa: CASSESPGREQYF; CDR3nt: TGCGCCAGCAGTGAGTCACCCGGTCGAGAGCAGTACTTC
d_gene: -; j_gene: TRBJ1-3; abundance: many; v_gene: TRBV30; CDR3aa: CAWSAAHGNTIYF; CDR3nt: TGTGCCTGGAGTGCCGCTCATGGAAACACCATATATTTT
d_gene: TRBD1; j_gene: TRBJ2-2; abundance: many; v_gene: TRBV4-2; CDR3aa: CASSQTPGQGLDTGELFF; CDR3nt: TGTGCCAGCAGCCAAACTCCGGGACAGGGGTTGGATACCGGGGAGCTGTTTTTT
d_gene: -; j_gene: TRBJ1-1; abundance: many; v_gene: TRBV5-1; CDR3aa: CASSAGSPANTEAFF; CDR3nt: TGCGCCAGCAGCGCGGGCTCCCCCGCGAACACTGAAGCTTTCTTT
d_gene: -; j_gene: TRBJ1-4; abundance: many; v_gene: TRBV11-2; CDR3aa: CASSPDRGRNEKLFF; CDR3nt: TGTGCCAGCAGCCCCGATCGGGGACGTAATGAAAAACTGTTTTTT
d_gene: TRBD1; j_gene: TRBJ1-6; abundance: many; v_gene: TRBV5-1; CDR3aa: CASSSYRGQGYNSPLHF; CDR3nt: TGCGCCAGCAGCTCTTACAGGGGGCAAGGTTATAATTCACCCCTCCACTTT
d_gene: TRBD1; j_gene: TRBJ2-7; abundance: many; v_gene: TRBV11-2; CDR3aa: CASSLDVTGFYEQYF; CDR3nt: TGTGCCAGCAGCTTAGACGTGACAGGGTTCTACGAGCAGTACTTC
d_gene: TRBD1; j_gene: TRBJ2-1; abundance: many; v_gene: TRBV27; CDR3aa: CASTYQTGREQFF; CDR3nt: TGTGCCAGCACCTATCAGACAGGGAGAGAGCAGTTCTTC
d_gene: TRBD2; j_gene: TRBJ2-1; abundance: few; v_gene: TRBV19; CDR3aa: CASSWTSGRGEQFF; CDR3nt: TGTGCCAGTAGTTGGACTAGCGGGAGGGGTGAGCAGTTCTTC
d_gene: TRBD1; j_gene: TRBJ2-5; abundance: -; v_gene: TRBV7-2; CDR3aa: CASKFEGARGTQYF; CDR3nt: TGTGCCAGCAAATTCGAGGGGGCGCGAGGGACCCAGTACTTC
d_gene: TRBD2; j_gene: TRBJ2-5; abundance: -; v_gene: TRBV6-5; CDR3aa: CASSYYGLAGNQETQYF; CDR3nt: TGTGCCAGCAGTTACTACGGACTAGCGGGGAACCAAGAGACCCAGTACTTC
d_gene: TRBD2; j_gene: TRBJ2-5; abundance: many; v_gene: TRBV20-1; CDR3aa: CSASLAGAETQYF; CDR3nt: TGCAGTGCTTCACTAGCGGGGGCGGAGACCCAGTACTTC
d_gene: -; j_gene: TRBJ2-5; abundance: -; v_gene: TRBV5-1; CDR3aa: CASSRGQETQYF; CDR3nt: TGCGCCAGCAGTAGGGGTCAGGAGACCCAGTACTTC
d_gene: -; j_gene: TRBJ2-3; abundance: -; v_gene: TRBV30; CDR3aa: CAWSATGTQYF; CDR3nt: TGTGCCTGGAGTGCGACAGGTACGCAGTATTTT
d_gene: -; j_gene: TRBJ2-2; abundance: many; v_gene: TRBV7-2; CDR3aa: CASSLLRAANTGELFF; CDR3nt: TGTGCCAGCAGCCTCTTACGAGCGGCGAACACCGGGGAGCTGTTTTTT
d_gene: TRBD1; j_gene: TRBJ2-7; abundance: few; v_gene: TRBV30; CDR3aa: CAWGLWDRAYYEQYF; CDR3nt: TGTGCCTGGGGCCTCTGGGACAGGGCCTACTACGAGCAGTACTTC
d_gene: -; j_gene: TRBJ2-1; abundance: -; v_gene: TRBV5-1; CDR3aa: CASSARMGNEQFF; CDR3nt: TGCGCCAGCAGCGCCCGTATGGGGAATGAGCAGTTCTTC
d_gene: TRBD1; j_gene: TRBJ2-6; abundance: many; v_gene: TRBV6-2/TRBV6-3; CDR3aa: CASDRGSSGANVLTF; CDR3nt: TGTGCCAGCGACAGGGGGAGCTCTGGGGCCAACGTCCTGACTTTC
d_gene: TRBD1; j_gene: TRBJ2-3; abundance: many; v_gene: TRBV9; CDR3aa: CASSVGGQGFDTQYF; CDR3nt: TGTGCCAGCAGCGTAGGGGGACAGGGTTTTGATACGCAGTATTTT
d_gene: TRBD1; j_gene: TRBJ1-2; abundance: many; v_gene: TRBV5-5; CDR3aa: CASSPQGGKGYTF; CDR3nt: TGTGCCAGCAGCCCTCAGGGGGGCAAAGGCTACACCTTC
d_gene: -; j_gene: TRBJ1-1; abundance: many; v_gene: TRBV20-1; CDR3aa: CSAAHPSSGAFF; CDR3nt: TGCAGTGCTGCCCACCCCTCTAGCGGAGCTTTCTTT
d_gene: -; j_gene: TRBJ2-1; abundance: many; v_gene: TRBV5-1; CDR3aa: CASYDDGRFYNEQFF; CDR3nt: TGCGCCTCATACGACGATGGTAGATTCTACAATGAGCAGTTCTTC
d_gene: -; j_gene: TRBJ1-1; abundance: few; v_gene: TRBV20-1; CDR3aa: CSAHPPQNTEAFF; CDR3nt: TGCAGTGCCCATCCTCCTCAAAACACTGAAGCTTTCTTT
d_gene: -; j_gene: TRBJ2-1; abundance: many; v_gene: TRBV5-1; CDR3aa: CASSSSSGEQFF; CDR3nt: TGCGCCAGCAGCTCCTCTTCGGGTGAGCAGTTCTTC